This TCR beta chain comes out of a study of T-cell memory formation after mild COVID-19. Study results and limitations: Clones that got smaller from day 15 to 85 had even CD4/CD8, while clones growing later tipped toward CD4+.

CDR3 length equals 14 residues. V was shortened by 4 bases and J by 7 bases, with 18 bases between the two germline ends. Germline V gene sequence: CDR1 SGHRS, CDR2 YFSETQ. Turning to this clonotype: Its antigen is still unknown.

One entry per CDR3 protein results from TCRdb running MiXCR on the 5' RACE reads. The sample lists about 470,000 distinct CDR3 sequences, 15% to 20% seen once, with around 12% in the top ten. The receptor was derived from an adult woman who had mild COVID-19 (a few samples of this study predate the infection). Cell type and time point are not known. Sequences were obtained from PBMCs or a T cell subset sorted from them (not recorded which). The genes are TRBV5-1 and TRBJ2-7; a weak D match, TRBD2 (6 bases). In nucleotides, the CDR3 is TGCGCCAGCAGCCCCCGGGACCCGGCGGGGGAGCAGTACTTC. This encodes CASSPRDPAGEQYF.